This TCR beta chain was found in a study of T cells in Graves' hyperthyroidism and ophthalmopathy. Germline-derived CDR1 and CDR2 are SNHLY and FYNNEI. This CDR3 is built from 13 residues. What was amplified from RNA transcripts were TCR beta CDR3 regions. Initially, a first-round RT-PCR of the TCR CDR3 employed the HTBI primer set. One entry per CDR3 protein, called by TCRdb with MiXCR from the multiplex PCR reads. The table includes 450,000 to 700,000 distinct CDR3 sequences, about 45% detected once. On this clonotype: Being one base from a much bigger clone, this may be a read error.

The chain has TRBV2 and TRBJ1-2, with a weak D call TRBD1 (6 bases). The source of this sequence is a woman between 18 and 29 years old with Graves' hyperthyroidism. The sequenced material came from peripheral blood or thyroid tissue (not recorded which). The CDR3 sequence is CAGSWTAPYGYTF. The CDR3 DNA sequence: TGTGCCGGCAGCTGGACAGCCCCCTATGGCTACACCTTC.